This T cell receptor beta chain was recorded in a study of blood T cell repertoires in COVID-19. Trimming shortened V by 4 bases and J by 4 bases, and 13 bases separated the two germline ends. In germline, CDR1 is SGHDN, CDR2 FVKESK. The CDR3 is 14 amino acids. Authors' processing steps: Estimation of nucleated cell counts relied on the amplification of reference gene primers. Sequencing used immunoSEQ multiplex PCR; TCRdb keeps in-frame clones, though not all of them. V and J calls and clone size follow that table, whereas D and trimming were derived from the DNA. The sample includes some 300,000 clones, 88% of them seen just once. Across fewer than 25 US areas, participants ranged in age from roughly 18 to 95 years. The study assigned cohorts using participant-reported clinical history. Donors in Cohort 3 counted as recovered after two negative PCRs, clearance, or symptom resolution.

Sequencing was carried out using PBMCs or T cells enriched from blood (not recorded which). The source is a woman aged 30 to 39 who had recovered from COVID-19. This sequence joins TRBV14 and TRBJ1-2, with a possible D match to TRBD1 (5 bases). The CDR3 nucleotides read TGTGCCAGCAGCCCCGCCGACAGTATCTATGGCTACACCTTC. Residues: CASSPADSIYGYTF.